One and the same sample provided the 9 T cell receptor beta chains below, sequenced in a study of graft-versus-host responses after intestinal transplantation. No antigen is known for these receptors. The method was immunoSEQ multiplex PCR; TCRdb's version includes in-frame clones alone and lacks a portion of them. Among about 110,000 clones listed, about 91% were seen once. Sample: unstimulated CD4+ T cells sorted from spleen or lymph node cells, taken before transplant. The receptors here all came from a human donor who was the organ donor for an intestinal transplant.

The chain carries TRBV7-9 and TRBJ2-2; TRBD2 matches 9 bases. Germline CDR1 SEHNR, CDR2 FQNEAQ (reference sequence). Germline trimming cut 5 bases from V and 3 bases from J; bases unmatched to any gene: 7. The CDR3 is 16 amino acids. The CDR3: CASSERGLAHTGELFF. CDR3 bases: TGTGCCAGCAGCGAGCGGGGACTAGCCCACACCGGGGAGCTGTTTTTT.

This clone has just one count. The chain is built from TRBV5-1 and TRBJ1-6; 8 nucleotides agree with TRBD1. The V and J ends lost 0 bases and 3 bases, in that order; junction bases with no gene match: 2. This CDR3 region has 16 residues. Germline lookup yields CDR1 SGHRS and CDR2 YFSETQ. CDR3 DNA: TGCGCCAGCAGCTTGGGAACAGGGGGCTATAATTCACCCCTCCACTTT. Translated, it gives CASSLGTGGYNSPLHF.

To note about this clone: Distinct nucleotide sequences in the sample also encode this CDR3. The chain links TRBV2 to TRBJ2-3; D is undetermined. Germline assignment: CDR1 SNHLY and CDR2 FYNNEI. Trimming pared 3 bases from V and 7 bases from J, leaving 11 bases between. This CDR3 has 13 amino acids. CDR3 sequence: CASSEALEYTQYF. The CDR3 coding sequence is TGTGCCAGCAGTGAGGCGCTTGAATATACGCAGTATTTT.

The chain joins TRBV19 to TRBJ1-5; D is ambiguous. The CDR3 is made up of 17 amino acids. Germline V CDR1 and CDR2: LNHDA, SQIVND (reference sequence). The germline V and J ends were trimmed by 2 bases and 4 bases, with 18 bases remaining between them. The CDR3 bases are TGTGCCAGTAGTATAATCCACCGGGAGAATAGGAATCAGCCCCAGCATTTT. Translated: CASSIIHRENRNQPQHF.

The CDR3 sequence: CATSIGGRDGYTF. The CDR3 nucleotides are TGTGCCACTTCTATCGGGGGGCGGGATGGCTACACCTTC. The V gene is TRBV6-6, the J gene TRBJ1-2; TRBD1 might be the D (6 bases). Germline-derived CDR1 and CDR2 are MNHNY and SVGAGI (reference sequence). This CDR3 spans 13 amino acids. V was clipped by 10 bases and J by 6 bases, with 18 bases between them.

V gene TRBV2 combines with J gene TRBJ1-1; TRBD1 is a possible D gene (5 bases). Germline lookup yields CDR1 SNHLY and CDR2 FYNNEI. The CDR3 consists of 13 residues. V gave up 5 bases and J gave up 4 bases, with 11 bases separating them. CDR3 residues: CASSPKGITEAFF. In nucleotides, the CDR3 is TGTGCCAGCAGTCCTAAGGGGATCACTGAAGCTTTCTTT.

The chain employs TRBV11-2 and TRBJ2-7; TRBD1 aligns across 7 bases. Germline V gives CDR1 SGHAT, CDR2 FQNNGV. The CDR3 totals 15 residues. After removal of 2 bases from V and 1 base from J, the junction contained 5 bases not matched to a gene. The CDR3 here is CASSLLTTGSYEQYF. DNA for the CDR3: TGTGCCAGCAGCTTACTCACGACAGGGTCCTACGAGCAGTACTTC.

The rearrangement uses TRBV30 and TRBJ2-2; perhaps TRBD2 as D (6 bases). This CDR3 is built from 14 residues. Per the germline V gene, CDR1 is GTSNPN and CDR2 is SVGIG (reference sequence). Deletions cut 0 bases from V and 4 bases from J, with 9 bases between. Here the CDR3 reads CAWSVVGGTGELFF. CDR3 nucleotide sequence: TGTGCCTGGAGTGTTGTGGGAGGCACCGGGGAGCTGTTTTTT.

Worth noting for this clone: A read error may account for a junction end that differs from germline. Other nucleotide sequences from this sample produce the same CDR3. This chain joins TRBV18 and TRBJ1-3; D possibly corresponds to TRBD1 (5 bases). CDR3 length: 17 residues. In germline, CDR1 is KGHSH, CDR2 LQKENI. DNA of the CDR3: TGTGCCAGCTCGCCACCGTCGGGGCGGAGCTCTGGAAACACCATATATTTT. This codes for CASSPPSGRSSGNTIYF.